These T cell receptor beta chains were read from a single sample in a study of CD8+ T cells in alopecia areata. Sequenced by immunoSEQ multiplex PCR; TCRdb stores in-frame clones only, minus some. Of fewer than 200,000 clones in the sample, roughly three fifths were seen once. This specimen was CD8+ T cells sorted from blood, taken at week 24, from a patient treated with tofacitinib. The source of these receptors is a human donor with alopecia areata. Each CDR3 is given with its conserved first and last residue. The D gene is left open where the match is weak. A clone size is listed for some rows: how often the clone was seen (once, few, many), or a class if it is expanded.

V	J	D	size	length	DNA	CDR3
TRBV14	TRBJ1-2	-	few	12	TGTGCCAGCAGCCCAGCCGCCGGGAGCTACACCTTC	CASSPAAGSYTF
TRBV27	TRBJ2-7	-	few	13	TGTGCCAGCAGTCGCGGACAGCCCTACGAGCAGTACTTC	CASSRGQPYEQYF
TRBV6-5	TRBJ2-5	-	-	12	TGTGCCACCGGGACGATCCAAGAGACCCAGTACTTC	CATGTIQETQYF
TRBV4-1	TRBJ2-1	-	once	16	TGCGCCAGCAGCCAAGATCAGCAGAGCTCCTACAATGAGCAGTTCTTC	CASSQDQQSSYNEQFF
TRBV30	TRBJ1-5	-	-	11	TGTGCCTGGGGAAGGAGTCAGCCCCAGCATTTT	CAWGRSQPQHF
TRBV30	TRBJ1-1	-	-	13	TGTGCCTGGACAGGGCTACGGGACACTGAAGCTTTCTTT	CAWTGLRDTEAFF
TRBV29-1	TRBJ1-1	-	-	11	TGCAGCGTGGCAGCAAACACTGAAGCTTTCTTT	CSVAANTEAFF
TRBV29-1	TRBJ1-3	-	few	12	TGCAGCGCACATGATCCGGGAAACACCATATATTTT	CSAHDPGNTIYF
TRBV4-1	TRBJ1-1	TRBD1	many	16	TGCGCCAGCAGCCAAGATCTGGACAGGGAGAACACTGAAGCTTTCTTT	CASSQDLDRENTEAFF
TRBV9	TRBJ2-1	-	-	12	TGTGCCAGCACGGACTCCTACAATGAGCAGTTCTTC	CASTDSYNEQFF
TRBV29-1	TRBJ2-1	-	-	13	TGCAGCGCCGAAGGGGGGGAGGGCTATGAGCAGTTCTTC	CSAEGGEGYEQFF
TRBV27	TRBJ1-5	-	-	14	TGTGCCAGCAGTTTTAAGCCCGGTAATCAGCCCCAGCATTTT	CASSFKPGNQPQHF
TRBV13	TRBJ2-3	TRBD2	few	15	TGTGCCAGCAGCTTCCCTACTAGCGCCAGGGATACGCAGTATTTT	CASSFPTSARDTQYF
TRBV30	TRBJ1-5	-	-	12	TGTGCCTGCAGAGATAGCAATCAGCCCCAGCATTTT	CACRDSNQPQHF
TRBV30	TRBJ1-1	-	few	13	TGTGCCTGGAGCCATGCTACAGGGACTGAAGCTTTCTTT	CAWSHATGTEAFF
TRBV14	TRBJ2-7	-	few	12	TGTGCCAGCAGCCAACATCCCTACGAGCAGTACTTC	CASSQHPYEQYF
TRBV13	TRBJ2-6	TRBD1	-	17	TGTGCCAGCAGCTTCCTGACAGGGGCCGATGGGGCCAACGTCCTGACTTTC	CASSFLTGADGANVLTF
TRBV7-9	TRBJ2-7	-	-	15	TGTGCCAGCAGCCCGCGCACTGGGGGCCCCTACGAGCAGTACTTC	CASSPRTGGPYEQYF
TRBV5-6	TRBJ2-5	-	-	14	TGTGCCAGCAGCTTAGGGGGGGCCTTAGAGACCCAGTACTTC	CASSLGGALETQYF
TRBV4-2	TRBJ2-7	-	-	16	TGTGCCAGCAGCCAAGAGAGAAGCGGGGACACCTACGAGCAGTACTTC	CASSQERSGDTYEQYF
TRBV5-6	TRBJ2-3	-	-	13	TGTGCCAGCAGCTTGGGAAGGGCAGATACGCAGTATTTT	CASSLGRADTQYF
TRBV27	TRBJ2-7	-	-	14	TGTGCCAGCAGTCCCGGGGCAGGGTTCTACGAGCAGTACTTC	CASSPGAGFYEQYF
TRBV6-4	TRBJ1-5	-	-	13	TGTGCCAGCATAGGGCCAGGGGCGCAGCCCCAGCATTTT	CASIGPGAQPQHF
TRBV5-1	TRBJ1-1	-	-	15	TGCGCCAGCAGCTCCCGCCTGGGGGCAAACACTGAAGCTTTCTTT	CASSSRLGANTEAFF
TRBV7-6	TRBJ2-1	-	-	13	TGTGCCAGCAGCTTTACGGGTTACAATGAGCAGTTCTTC	CASSFTGYNEQFF
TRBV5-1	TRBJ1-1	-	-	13	TGCGCCAGCAGCCCCGAAGGGAACACTGAAGCTTTCTTT	CASSPEGNTEAFF
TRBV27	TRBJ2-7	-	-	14	TGTGCCAGCAGTTTGGGGGCGGGGGTGAACGAGCAGTACTTC	CASSLGAGVNEQYF
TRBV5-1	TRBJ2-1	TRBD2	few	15	TGCGCCAGCAGCTTGATTGGCGGGGGGGCCAATGAGCAGTTCTTC	CASSLIGGGANEQFF
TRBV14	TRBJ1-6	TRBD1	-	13	TGTGCCAGCAAGGACAGGGACCGGTCACCCCTCCACTTT	CASKDRDRSPLHF
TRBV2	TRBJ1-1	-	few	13	TGTGCCAGCACCTCGGCCGACACGGGTGAAGCTTTCTTT	CASTSADTGEAFF
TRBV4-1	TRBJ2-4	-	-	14	TGCGCCAGCAAGGTCGGGCTAGCCAAAAACATTCAGTACTTC	CASKVGLAKNIQYF
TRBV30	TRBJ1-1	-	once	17	TGTGCCTGGAGTTTCTTCGAGGCAGGGGCGAAGAACACTGAAGCTTTCTTT	CAWSFFEAGAKNTEAFF
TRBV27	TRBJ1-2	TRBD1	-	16	TGTGCCAGCAGTTTTACAGGGGCCCAGACTAACTATGGCTACACCTTC	CASSFTGAQTNYGYTF
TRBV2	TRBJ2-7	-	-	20	TGTGCCAGCAGAATTCAATTCCGGGACAGTGGTGTACTGGAGGGCTACGAGCAGTACTTC	CASRIQFRDSGVLEGYEQYF
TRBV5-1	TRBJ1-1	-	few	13	TGCGCCAGCAGCCAGGGTTTTGGTGCTGAAGCTTTCTTT	CASSQGFGAEAFF